This T cell receptor beta chain is drawn from a study of T-cell reconstitution after alpha-beta-depleted transplantation in children. As to this clonotype: At one of its ends the junction is not consistent with the germline gene, which may arise from a read error.

Germline V CDR1 and CDR2: MNHNY, SVGAGI (reference sequence). The CDR3 length is 16 residues. Preparing the TCRbeta library involved the use of unique molecular identifiers. TCRdb reprocessed the PCR reads via MiXCR and lists one record per CDR3 protein. Of approximately 44,000 distinct CDR3 sequences listed, over 4.5% are singletons. The input for sequencing was PBMCs, mostly from graft donor cells, taken 60 days after TCRalphabeta/CD19-depleted stem cell transplant. This sequence joins TRBV6-6 and TRBJ2-1; 9 bases align to TRBD2. The TCR was taken from a female patient aged 2 to 10 who had a stem cell transplant for aplastic anemia, so the T cells may come from the graft donor. The CDR3 DNA sequence: TGTGCCAGCAGGAACCCCAGAGCGGGAGGATACAATGAGCAGATCTTC. Translated: CASRNPRAGGYNEQIF.